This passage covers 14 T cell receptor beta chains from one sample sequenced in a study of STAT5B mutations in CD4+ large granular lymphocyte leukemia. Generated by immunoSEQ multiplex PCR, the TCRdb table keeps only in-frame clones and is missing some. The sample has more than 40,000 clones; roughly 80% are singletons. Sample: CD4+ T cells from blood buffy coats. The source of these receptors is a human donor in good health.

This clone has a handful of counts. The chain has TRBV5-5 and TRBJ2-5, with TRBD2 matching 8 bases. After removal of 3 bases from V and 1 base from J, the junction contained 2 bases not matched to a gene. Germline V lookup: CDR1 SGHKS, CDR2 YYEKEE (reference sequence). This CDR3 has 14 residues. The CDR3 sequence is CASSSTSGQETQYF. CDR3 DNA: TGTGCCAGCAGCTCAACTAGCGGCCAAGAGACCCAGTACTTC.

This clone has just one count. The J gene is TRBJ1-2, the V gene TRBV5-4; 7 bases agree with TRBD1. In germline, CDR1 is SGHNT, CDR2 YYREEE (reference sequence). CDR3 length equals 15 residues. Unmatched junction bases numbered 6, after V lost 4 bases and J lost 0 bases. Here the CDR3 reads CASSPRQGSNYGYTF. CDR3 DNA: TGTGCCAGCAGCCCACGACAGGGTTCTAACTATGGCTACACCTTC.

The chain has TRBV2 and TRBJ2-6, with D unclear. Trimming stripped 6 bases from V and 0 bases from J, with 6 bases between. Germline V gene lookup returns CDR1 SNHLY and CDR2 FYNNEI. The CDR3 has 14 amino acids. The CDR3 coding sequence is TGTGCCAGCAGGCTGATCTCTGGGGCCAACGTCCTGACTTTC. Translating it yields CASRLISGANVLTF.

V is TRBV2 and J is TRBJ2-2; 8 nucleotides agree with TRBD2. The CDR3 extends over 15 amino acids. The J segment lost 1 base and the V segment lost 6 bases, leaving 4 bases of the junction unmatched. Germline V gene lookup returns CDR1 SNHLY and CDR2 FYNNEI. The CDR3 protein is CASRRLAGNTGELFF. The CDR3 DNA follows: TGTGCCAGCAGGCGTCTAGCGGGGAACACCGGGGAGCTGTTTTTT.

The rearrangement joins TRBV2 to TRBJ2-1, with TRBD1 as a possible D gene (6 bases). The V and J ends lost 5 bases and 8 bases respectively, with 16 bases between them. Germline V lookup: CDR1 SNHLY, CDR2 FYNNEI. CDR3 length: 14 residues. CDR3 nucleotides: TGTGCCAGCAGTCTTATCCAGGGGTTTGATGAGCAGTTCTTC. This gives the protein CASSLIQGFDEQFF. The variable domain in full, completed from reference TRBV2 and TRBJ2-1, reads EPEVTQTPSHQVTQMGQEVILRCVPISNHLYFYWYRQILGQKVEFLVSFYNNEISEKSEIFDDQFSVERPDGSNFTLKIRSTKLEDSAMYFCASSLIQGFDEQFFGPGTRLTVL.

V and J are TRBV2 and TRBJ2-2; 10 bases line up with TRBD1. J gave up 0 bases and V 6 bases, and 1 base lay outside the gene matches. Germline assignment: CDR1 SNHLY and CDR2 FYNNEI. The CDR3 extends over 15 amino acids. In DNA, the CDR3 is TGTGCCAGCAGAGGACAGGGGGCGAACACCGGGGAGCTGTTTTTT. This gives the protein CASRGQGANTGELFF.

Here the CDR3 DNA reads TGCGCCAGCAGCCGTGGTCTTTTAGGGAACACTGAAGCTTTCTTT. Protein product: CASSRGLLGNTEAFF. The chain links TRBV4-1 to TRBJ1-1, with no clear D. Trimming took off 4 bases at V and 1 base at J, with 13 bases between the two ends. The CDR3 is 15 residues long. The germline V gene encodes CDR1 MGHRA and CDR2 YSYEKL.

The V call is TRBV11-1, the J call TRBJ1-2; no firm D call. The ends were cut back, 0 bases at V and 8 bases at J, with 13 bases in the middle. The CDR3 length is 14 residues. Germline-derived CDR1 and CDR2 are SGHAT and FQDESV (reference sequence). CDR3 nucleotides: TGTGCCAGCAGCTTAGCCCTGGCCGGATCGGGCTACACCTTC. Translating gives CASSLALAGSGYTF. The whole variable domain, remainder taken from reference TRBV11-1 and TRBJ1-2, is EAEVAQSPRYKITEKSQAVAFWCDPISGHATLYWYRQILGQGPELLVQFQDESVVDDSQLPKDRFSAERLKGVDSTLKIQPAELGDSAMYLCASSLALAGSGYTFGSGTRLTVV.

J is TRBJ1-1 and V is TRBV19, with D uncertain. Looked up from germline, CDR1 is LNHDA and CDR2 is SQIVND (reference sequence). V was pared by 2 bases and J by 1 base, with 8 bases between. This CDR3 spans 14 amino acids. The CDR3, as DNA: TGTGCCAGTAGTATACAGCGGCAGAACACTGAAGCTTTCTTT. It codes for CASSIQRQNTEAFF.

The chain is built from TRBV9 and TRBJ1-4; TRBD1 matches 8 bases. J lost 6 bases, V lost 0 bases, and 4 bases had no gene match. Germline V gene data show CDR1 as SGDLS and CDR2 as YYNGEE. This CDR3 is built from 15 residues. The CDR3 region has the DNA TGTGCCAGCAGCGTAGGGGACAGGAGACATGAAAAACTGTTTTTT. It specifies CASSVGDRRHEKLFF.

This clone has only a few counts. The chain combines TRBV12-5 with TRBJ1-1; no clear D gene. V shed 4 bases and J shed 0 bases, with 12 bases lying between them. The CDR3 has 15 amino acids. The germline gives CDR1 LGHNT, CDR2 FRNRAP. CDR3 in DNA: TGTGCTAGTGGTTATCAAGGAAGCATGAACACTGAAGCTTTCTTT. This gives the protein CASGYQGSMNTEAFF.

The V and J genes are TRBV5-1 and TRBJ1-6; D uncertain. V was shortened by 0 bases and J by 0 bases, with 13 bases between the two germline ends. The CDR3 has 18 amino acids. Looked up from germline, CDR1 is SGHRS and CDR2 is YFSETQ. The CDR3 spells CASSLGGSQSSYNSPLHF. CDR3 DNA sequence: TGCGCCAGCAGCTTGGGGGGTTCTCAGAGCTCCTATAATTCACCCCTCCACTTT.

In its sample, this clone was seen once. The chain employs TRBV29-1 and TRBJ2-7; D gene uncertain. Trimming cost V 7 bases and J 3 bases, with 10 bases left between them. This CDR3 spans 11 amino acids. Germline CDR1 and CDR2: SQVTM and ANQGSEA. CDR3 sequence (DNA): TGCAGCGCCGGAGTCGTCTACGAGCAGTACTTC. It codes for CSAGVVYEQYF.

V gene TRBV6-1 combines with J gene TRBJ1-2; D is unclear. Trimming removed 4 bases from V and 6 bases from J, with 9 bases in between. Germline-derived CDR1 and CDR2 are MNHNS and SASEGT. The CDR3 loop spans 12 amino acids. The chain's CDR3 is CASSGQVDGYTF. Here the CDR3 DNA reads TGTGCCAGCAGTGGTCAGGTTGATGGCTACACCTTC.